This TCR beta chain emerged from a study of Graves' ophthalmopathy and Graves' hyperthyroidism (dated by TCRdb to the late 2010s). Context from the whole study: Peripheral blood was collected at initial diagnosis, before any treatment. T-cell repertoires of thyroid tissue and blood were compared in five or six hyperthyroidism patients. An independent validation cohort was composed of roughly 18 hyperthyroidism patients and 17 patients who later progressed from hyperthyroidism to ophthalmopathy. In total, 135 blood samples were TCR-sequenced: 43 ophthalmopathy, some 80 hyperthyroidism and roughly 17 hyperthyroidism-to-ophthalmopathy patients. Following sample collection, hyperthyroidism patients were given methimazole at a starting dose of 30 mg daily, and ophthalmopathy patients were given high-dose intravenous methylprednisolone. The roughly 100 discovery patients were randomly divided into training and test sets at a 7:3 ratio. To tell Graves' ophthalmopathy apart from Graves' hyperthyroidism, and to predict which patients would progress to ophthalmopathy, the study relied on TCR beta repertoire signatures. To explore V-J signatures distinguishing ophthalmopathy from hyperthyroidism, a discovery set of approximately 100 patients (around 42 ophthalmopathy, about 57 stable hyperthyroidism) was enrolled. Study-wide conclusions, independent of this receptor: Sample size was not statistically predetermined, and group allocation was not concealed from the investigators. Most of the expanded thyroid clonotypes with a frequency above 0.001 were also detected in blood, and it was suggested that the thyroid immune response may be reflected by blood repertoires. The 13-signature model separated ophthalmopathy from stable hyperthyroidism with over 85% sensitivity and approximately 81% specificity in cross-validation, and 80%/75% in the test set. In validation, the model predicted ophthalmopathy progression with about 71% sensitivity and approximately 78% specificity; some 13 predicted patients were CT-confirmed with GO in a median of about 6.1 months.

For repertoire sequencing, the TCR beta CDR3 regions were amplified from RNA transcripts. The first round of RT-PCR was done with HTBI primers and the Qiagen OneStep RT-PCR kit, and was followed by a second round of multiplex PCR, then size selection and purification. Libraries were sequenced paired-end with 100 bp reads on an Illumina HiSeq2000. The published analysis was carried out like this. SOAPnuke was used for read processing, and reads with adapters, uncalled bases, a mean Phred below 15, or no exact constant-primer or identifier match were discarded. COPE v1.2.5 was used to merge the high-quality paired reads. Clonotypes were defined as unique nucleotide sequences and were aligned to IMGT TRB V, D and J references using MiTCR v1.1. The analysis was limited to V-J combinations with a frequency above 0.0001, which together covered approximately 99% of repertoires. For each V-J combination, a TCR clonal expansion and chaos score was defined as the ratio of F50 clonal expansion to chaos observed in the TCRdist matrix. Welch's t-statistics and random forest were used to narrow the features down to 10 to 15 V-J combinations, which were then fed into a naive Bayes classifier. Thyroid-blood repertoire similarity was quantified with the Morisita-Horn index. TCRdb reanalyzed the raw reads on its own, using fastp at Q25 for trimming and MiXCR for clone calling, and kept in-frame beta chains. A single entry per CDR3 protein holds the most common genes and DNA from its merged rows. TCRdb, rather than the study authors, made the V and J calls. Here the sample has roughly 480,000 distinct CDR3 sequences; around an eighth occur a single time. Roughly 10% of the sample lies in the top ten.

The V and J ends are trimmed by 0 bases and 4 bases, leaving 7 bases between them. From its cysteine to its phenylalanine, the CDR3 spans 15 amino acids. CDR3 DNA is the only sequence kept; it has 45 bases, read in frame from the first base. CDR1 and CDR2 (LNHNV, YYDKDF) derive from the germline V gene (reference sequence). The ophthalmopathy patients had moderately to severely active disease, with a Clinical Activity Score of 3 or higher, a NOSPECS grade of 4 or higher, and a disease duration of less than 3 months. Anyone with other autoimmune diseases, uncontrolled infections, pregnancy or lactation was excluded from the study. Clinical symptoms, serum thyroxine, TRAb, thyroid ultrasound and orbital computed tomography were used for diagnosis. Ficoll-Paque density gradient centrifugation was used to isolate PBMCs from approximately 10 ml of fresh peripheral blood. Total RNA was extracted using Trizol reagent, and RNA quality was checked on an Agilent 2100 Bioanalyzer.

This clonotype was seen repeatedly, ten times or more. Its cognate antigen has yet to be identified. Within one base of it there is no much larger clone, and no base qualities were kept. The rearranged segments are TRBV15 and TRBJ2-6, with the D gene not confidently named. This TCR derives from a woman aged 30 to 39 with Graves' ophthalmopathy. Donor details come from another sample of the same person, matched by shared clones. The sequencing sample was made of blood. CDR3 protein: CATSRDLSGANVLTF. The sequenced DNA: TGTGCCACCAGCAGAGATCTCTCCGGGGCCAACGTCCTGACTTTC.